The 28 T cell receptor beta chains given below trace back to one sample, sequenced in a study of T cells expressing NK-cell markers (dated by TCRdb to about 2020). Preparation of the library involved 5' RACE. TCRdb records Illumina HiSeq 2000 as the sequencer. TCRdb reprocessed the reads; each CDR3 protein sequence makes one entry, and DNA is unavailable. In this sample's table one finds roughly 350,000 distinct CDR3 sequences. The top ten hold 5.2% of the sample. Sequenced sample: blood T cells: a sorted CD56 or NKG2C T cell subset, CD4+ or CD8+ T cells, or bulk PBMC T cells (not recorded which). These receptor sequences come from a man aged 18 to 69 in good health.

The chain combines TRBV3-1 with TRBJ2-7; as DNA is missing, the TRBD2 call by TCRdb cannot be tested. Germline CDR1 and CDR2: LGHDT and YNNKEL (reference sequence). CDR3 length equals 16 residues. The CDR3 loop reads CASSQDLRTSYYEQYF.

The chain uses TRBV12-3 or TRBV12-4 and TRBJ2-5; TCRdb designates TRBD2, a call that cannot be tested without DNA. The CDR3 sequence is 15 residues long. The chain's CDR3 is CASSLGATRGETQYF.

This chain connects TRBV20-1 to TRBJ2-1; TCRdb proposes TRBD1, but this gene call is untestable without DNA. The CDR3 is made up of 14 amino acids. The germline V gene encodes CDR1 DFQATT and CDR2 SNEGSKA (reference sequence). The CDR3 is CSARRGASYNEQFF.

The genes are TRBV6-5 and TRBJ1-2; the D gene TCRdb calls, TRBD1, cannot be checked with no DNA. CDR3 length: 14 amino acids. Germline V CDR1 and CDR2: MNHEY, SVGAGI. This CDR3 is CASSSTGQAYGYTF.

J is TRBJ1-2 and V is TRBV11-2. The length of the CDR3 is 14 residues. Germline V CDR1 and CDR2: SGHAT, FQNNGV. The chain's CDR3 is CASSLVEGSSGYTF.

The rearrangement joins TRBV30 to TRBJ1-5. Germline-derived CDR1 and CDR2 are GTSNPN and SVGIG (reference sequence). This CDR3 contains 13 residues. The CDR3 loop is CAWIDGSNQPQHF.

CDR3 in amino acids: CASSLVSGGNIQYF. V is TRBV5-1 and J is TRBJ2-4; TCRdb reports TRBD2, a call that lacks DNA to check it against. The CDR3 loop spans 14 amino acids. Germline assignment: CDR1 SGHRS and CDR2 YFSETQ.

The chain is built from TRBV15 and TRBJ2-1; no DNA is available, so the TRBD1 call from TCRdb remains unchecked. The germline CDR1 and CDR2 sequences are LNHNV and YYDKDF (reference sequence). This CDR3 has 15 residues. CDR3 sequence: CATSRKGQPISEQFF.

The chain uses TRBV3-1 and TRBJ2-3; TCRdb proposes TRBD2, but this gene call is untestable without DNA. Germline lookup yields CDR1 LGHDT and CDR2 YNNKEL (reference sequence). The CDR3 spans 16 residues. CDR3 protein: CASSRPRRGLGDTQYF.

The chain is built from TRBV3-1 and TRBJ2-3; TCRdb calls TRBD2, which cannot be checked without DNA. Per germline, CDR1 LGHDT and CDR2 YNNKEL (reference sequence). This CDR3 has 19 residues. The CDR3 region is CASSRLKGRTSGDADTQYF.

This rearrangement joins TRBV4-1 to TRBJ2-3; there is no DNA to check the TCRdb D call of TRBD2. The CDR3 covers 13 residues. The V gene's germline CDR1 is MGHRA and CDR2 YSYEKL. The CDR3 loop reads CASSPRVPNTQYF.

The gene calls are TRBV21-1 and TRBJ1-3; the TRBD1 assignment by TCRdb is unverifiable without DNA. TRBV21-1 is a listed pseudogene. This CDR3 region has 15 residues. The CDR3 loop reads CARARDRSSGNTIYF.

The chain links TRBV14 to TRBJ1-6; TCRdb gives TRBD1 as the D gene, but with no DNA this cannot be confirmed. This CDR3 is built from 14 residues. Germline V gives CDR1 SGHDN, CDR2 FVKESK. The chain's CDR3 is CASSRGQWNSPLHF. Using reference TRBV14 and TRBJ1-6 for the parts outside the CDR3, the full variable domain is EAGVTQFPSHSVIEKGQTVTLRCDPISGHDNLYWYRRVMGKEIKFLLHFVKESKQDESGMPNNRFLAERTGGTYSTLKVQPAELEDSGVYFCASSRGQWNSPLHFGNGTRLTVT.

This chain uses TRBV11-2 with TRBJ2-5; TCRdb gives TRBD1 as the D gene, but with no DNA this cannot be confirmed. CDR1 is SGHAT, CDR2 FQNNGV, per germline. The CDR3 has 16 residues. This chain's CDR3 is CASSQGSWGTQETQYF.

The rearrangement links TRBV7-9 to TRBJ1-1. Per germline, CDR1 SEHNR and CDR2 FQNEAQ (reference sequence). CDR3 length: 17 amino acids. The CDR3 reads CASSLGRSEFISTEAFF. Full variable domain (rest looked up from reference TRBV7-9 and TRBJ1-1): DTGVSQNPRHKITKRGQNVTFRCDPISEHNRLYWYRQTLGQGPEFLTYFQNEAQLEKSRLLSDRFSAERPKGSFSTLEIQRTEQGDSAMYLCASSLGRSEFISTEAFFGQGTRLTVV.

The V and J genes are TRBV21-1 and TRBJ2-4; lacking DNA, the TRBD1 call made by TCRdb goes unchecked. TRBV21-1 is flagged as a pseudogene. The CDR3 covers 15 residues. CDR3 sequence reads: CASSKFGGSKNIQYF.

The chain employs TRBV12-3 or TRBV12-4 and TRBJ2-5; TCRdb names TRBD2, which stays unverified in the absence of DNA. The CDR3 runs to 19 residues. Here the CDR3 reads CASSPPIPSGGADQETQYF.

The rearrangement uses TRBV20-1 and TRBJ2-7; TCRdb reports TRBD1, a call that lacks DNA to check it against. This CDR3 contains 13 residues. Germline CDR1 is DFQATT and CDR2 is SNEGSKA (reference sequence). CDR3 loop: CSATQGFMGEQYF.

Here the CDR3 reads CASSLNDRPHEQYF. The rearrangement joins TRBV7-9 to TRBJ2-7; the TCRdb call, TRBD1, lacks DNA for checking. In germline, CDR1 is SEHNR, CDR2 FQNEAQ (reference sequence). The CDR3 runs 14 residues.

The chain joins TRBV4-2 to TRBJ2-7; the TCRdb call, TRBD1, lacks DNA for checking. The germline gives CDR1 LGHNA, CDR2 YNFKEQ. The CDR3 is 16 amino acids. The CDR3 protein is CASSQDLNGGRYEQYF.

This chain joins TRBV7-9 and TRBJ1-5; TCRdb picks TRBD1, but there is no DNA to check that call. Germline lookup yields CDR1 SEHNR and CDR2 FQNEAQ (reference sequence). CDR3 length: 12 amino acids. The CDR3 is CASSAPPQPQHF.

The chain uses TRBV5-6 and TRBJ2-3. The V gene's germline CDR1 is SGHDT and CDR2 YYEEEE. This CDR3 is 13 amino acids long. CDR3 residues: CASRLRSTDTQYF.

The chain couples TRBV5-1 to TRBJ1-6. The CDR3 covers 14 residues. CDR1 and CDR2 from the germline V gene are SGHRS and YFSETQ. CDR3 sequence reads: CASSPDAENSPLHF.

The chain couples TRBV5-1 to TRBJ2-3. Germline assignment: CDR1 SGHRS and CDR2 YFSETQ. CDR3 length equals 12 residues. This chain's CDR3 is CASSALADTQYF.

The chain employs TRBV7-2 and TRBJ2-1; TCRdb's D call, TRBD2, is unchecked because there is no DNA. In germline, CDR1 is SGHTA, CDR2 FQGNSA. This CDR3 is 16 amino acids long. CDR3 residues: CASSFRPASGYNEQFF.

This chain connects TRBV20-1 to TRBJ1-6. Germline V gene data show CDR1 as DFQATT and CDR2 as SNEGSKA (reference sequence). The CDR3 loop spans 15 amino acids. CDR3 in amino acids: CSACSWGSYNSPLHF.

The chain employs TRBV5-1 and TRBJ2-1. The germline V gene has CDR1 SGHRS and CDR2 YFSETQ. The CDR3 has 15 residues. The CDR3 here is CASSLTASSYNEQFF. Drawing the rest from reference TRBV5-1 and TRBJ2-1, the complete variable domain is KAGVTQTPRYLIKTRGQQVTLSCSPISGHRSVSWYQQTPGQGLQFLFEYFSETQRNKGNFPGRFSGRQFSNSRSEMNVSTLELGDSALYLCASSLTASSYNEQFFGPGTRLTVL.

The chain's CDR3 is CASSLDAGYSYGYTF. V usage is TRBV12-3 or TRBV12-4 and J usage is TRBJ1-2; the D call of TRBD1 rests on TCRdb alone, since no DNA is present to check it. The CDR3 length is 15 residues.